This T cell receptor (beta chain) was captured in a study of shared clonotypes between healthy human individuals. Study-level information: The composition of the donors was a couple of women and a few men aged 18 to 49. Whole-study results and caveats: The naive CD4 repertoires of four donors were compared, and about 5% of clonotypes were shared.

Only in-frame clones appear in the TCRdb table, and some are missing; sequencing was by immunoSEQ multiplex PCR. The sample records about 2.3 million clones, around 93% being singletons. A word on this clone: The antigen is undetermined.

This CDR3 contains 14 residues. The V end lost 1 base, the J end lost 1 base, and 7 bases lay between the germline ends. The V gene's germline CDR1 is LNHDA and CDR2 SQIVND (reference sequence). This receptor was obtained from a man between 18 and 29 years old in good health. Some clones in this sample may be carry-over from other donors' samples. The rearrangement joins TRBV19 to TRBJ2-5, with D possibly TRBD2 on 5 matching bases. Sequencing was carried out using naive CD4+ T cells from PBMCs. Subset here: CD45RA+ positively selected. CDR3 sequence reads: CASSIARGQETQYF. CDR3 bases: TGTGCCAGTAGTATAGCCCGGGGCCAAGAGACCCAGTACTTC.